This TCR beta chain was identified during a study of human T cells and chemical hapten exposure (dated by TCRdb to 2020 to 2022). At the level of the whole study: Libraries were pooled for sequencing, and variation in per-sample TCR yields was attributed mainly to small differences in library volumes within the pool. The study tracked peripheral blood TCR repertoire changes in vivo during primary and secondary sensitization to the hapten diphenylcyclopropenone (DPC) in alopecia patients. Each blood RNA sample was used to sequence both TCR alpha and TCR beta chains. Broad study findings and their caveats: No change with DPC sensitization was found in the number of TCRs above 1 in 1000 frequency, and no evidence of global repertoire structure alterations was found. After repeated subsampling, changes were observed in the strength of the expansion versus patch-test correlation and in the threshold at which the correlation became significant.

A note on this clonotype: Its cognate antigen has yet to be identified. No base quality information exists; no much larger clone differs at one position.

The trim is 5 bases for V and 2 bases for J, with a gap of 18 bases between the germline ends. From cysteine to phenylalanine, the CDR3 is 15 amino acids long. The retained sequence is limited to the CDR3, 45 bases, with the frame set at the first base. The germline V gene encodes CDR1 SQVTM and CDR2 ANQGSEA. Libraries were constructed by RACE. Instrument on record: NextSeq 500. During library preparation, unique molecular identifiers were attached to individual cDNA molecules so that TCRs could be counted in a quantitative, reproducible way. The authors' pipeline ran thus. The median number of TCRs per sample was approximately 93,000, ranging from about 23,224 to 700,000. The Decombinator software suite was used to annotate V, J and CDR3 in the TCR reads. For PS versus PT1 abundance plots, all samples were subsampled to the same number of TCRs (28,000). Expanded TCRs were defined as absent before sensitization and observed at least eight times at the 2-week time point. The raw public data were reprocessed by TCRdb itself: fastp quality trimming at Q25, MiXCR clonotype calling, in-frame beta chains only. Entries that share a CDR3 protein sequence are merged under the most common genes and DNA. The V and J calls come from TCRdb's annotation, not from the publication. This sample gives more than 70,000 distinct CDR3 sequences in total; just under 9% of them show up just once. Of the sample, around 3% is held by the ten largest clones.

What the time point label conveys for this sample: healthy volunteer bleed at 2 weeks. Total RNA was extracted from unfractionated whole blood collected in Tempus Blood RNA tubes. Roughly 5 healthy volunteers served as TCR sequencing controls and were bled at day 0, 2 weeks and 6 weeks. Sequenced: whole blood. The sequence was obtained from a female donor in good health. Some clones in this sample may be carry-over from other donors' samples. The chain is made from TRBV29-1 and TRBJ2-5, with the D gene not clear enough to name. The CDR3 sequence is CSVKGRLANQETQYF. The DNA sequence follows: TGCAGCGTTAAAGGCCGCCTGGCGAATCAAGAGACCCAGTACTTC.